Listed below are T cell receptor beta chains from one sample, sequenced in a study of blood T cell repertoires in COVID-19. Libraries were prepared by immunoSEQ multiplex PCR; TCRdb keeps only in-frame clonotypes and omits some of them. The sample consists of approximately 160,000 clones, approximately 88% of them appearing once. Sequencing was performed on peripheral blood. The receptors here all came from an elderly woman with active or convalescent COVID-19. Both conserved end residues are part of each CDR3. Fields, in order: J gene, clone size, V gene, D gene, CDR3 protein, CDR3 DNA. A D gene is named only where the DNA matches it firmly. Some rows have no size entry. The others give once, few or many, or a class for an expanded clone.

TRBJ2-5 | once | TRBV19 | NA | CASSIEGGGALGETQYF | TGTGCCAGTAGTATAGAGGGAGGGGGGGCCCTTGGAGAGACCCAGTACTTC
TRBJ2-7 | NA | TRBV19 | NA | CASSIHGGEQYF | TGTGCCAGTAGTATCCACGGAGGCGAGCAGTACTTC
TRBJ1-1 | few | TRBV10-3 | NA | CAISEADQPNTEAFF | TGTGCCATCAGTGAGGCGGATCAACCCAACACTGAAGCTTTCTTT
TRBJ2-3 | NA | TRBV12-5 | NA | CASGPGISDTDTQYF | TGTGCTAGTGGTCCCGGGATTTCCGACACAGATACGCAGTATTTT
TRBJ2-1 | few | TRBV7-9 | TRBD2 | CASSTVAGGKDEQFF | TGTGCCAGCAGCACTGTGGCGGGGGGGAAAGATGAGCAGTTCTTC
TRBJ2-2 | NA | TRBV19 | NA | CASSIRTANTGELFF | TGTGCCAGTAGTATACGGACAGCGAACACCGGGGAGCTGTTTTTT
TRBJ1-1 | NA | TRBV7-3 | NA | CASSLLAVNTEAFF | TGTGCCAGCAGCTTATTGGCGGTGAACACTGAAGCTTTCTTT
TRBJ1-1 | NA | TRBV9 | TRBD1 | CASSVRDSMNTEAFF | TGTGCCAGCAGCGTCCGGGACAGCATGAACACTGAAGCTTTCTTT
TRBJ1-6 | few | TRBV6-5 | NA | CASSREEDSPLHF | TGTGCCAGCAGTAGGGAGGAGGATTCACCCCTCCACTTT
TRBJ1-2 | NA | TRBV10-2 | NA | CATNSGGPASLNYGYTF | TGCGCCACCAATAGCGGGGGGCCGGCCAGCCTTAACTATGGCTACACCTTC
TRBJ1-1 | NA | TRBV3-1/TRBV3-2 | TRBD1 | CASSNNRGAFF | TGTGCCAGCAGCAATAACAGGGGAGCTTTCTTT
TRBJ1-1 | NA | TRBV14 | NA | CASSQTTGFGAEAFF | TGTGCCAGCAGCCAAACAACAGGGTTCGGCGCTGAAGCTTTCTTT
TRBJ1-5 | NA | TRBV19 | NA | CASSIEFGRTQPQHF | TGTGCCAGTAGTATTGAGTTCGGGAGGACTCAGCCCCAGCATTTT
TRBJ2-5 | NA | TRBV5-4 | TRBD1 | CASSSGLGTGGAETQYF | TGTGCCAGCAGCTCCGGATTGGGGACAGGGGGCGCGGAGACCCAGTACTTC
TRBJ1-2 | few | TRBV6-2/TRBV6-3 | TRBD1 | CASSYSRDRQDLYGYTF | TGTGCCAGCAGTTACTCCCGGGACAGACAAGACCTCTATGGCTACACCTTC
TRBJ2-6 | NA | TRBV6-2/TRBV6-3 | TRBD2 | CASSSYGGGREGSGANVLTF | TGTGCCAGCAGCTCTTACGGGGGGGGCAGAGAAGGCTCTGGGGCCAACGTCCTGACTTTC
TRBJ2-5 | NA | TRBV3-1/TRBV3-2 | TRBD2 | CASSHRRGGMETQYF | TGTGCCAGCAGCCACCGTCGCGGGGGAATGGAGACCCAGTACTTC
TRBJ1-3 | NA | TRBV12-3/TRBV12-4 | NA | CASSRSSGNTIYF | TGTGCCAGCAGTCGTTCCTCTGGAAACACCATATATTTT
TRBJ1-4 | few | TRBV11-3 | NA | CASSSKAHEKLFF | TGTGCCAGCAGCTCAAAAGCCCATGAAAAACTGTTTTTT
TRBJ1-1 | NA | TRBV5-4 | NA | CASSLGGEILNTEAFF | TGTGCCAGCAGCTTGGGTGGGGAGATTTTGAACACTGAAGCTTTCTTT
TRBJ2-3 | once | TRBV19 | NA | CASSVQGRYDTQYF | TGTGCCAGTAGTGTACAGGGGAGGTACGATACGCAGTATTTT
TRBJ2-5 | NA | TRBV30 | NA | CAWSPKETQYF | TGTGCCTGGTCTCCTAAAGAGACCCAGTACTTC
TRBJ1-1 | NA | TRBV12-3/TRBV12-4 | NA | CASSPPGVAEAFF | TGTGCCAGCAGTCCCCCGGGGGTCGCTGAAGCTTTCTTT
TRBJ1-6 | NA | TRBV6-5 | NA | CASSYSTGQNSPLHF | TGTGCCAGCAGTTACTCGACAGGACAGAATTCACCCCTCCACTTT
TRBJ1-5 | NA | TRBV5-8 | NA | CASSFGWAGRSNQPQHF | TGTGCCAGCAGCTTTGGGTGGGCGGGAAGAAGCAATCAGCCCCAGCATTTT
TRBJ1-2 | NA | TRBV19 | NA | CASSMGAGTNYGYTF | TGTGCCAGTAGTATGGGGGCAGGGACTAACTATGGCTACACCTTC
TRBJ2-7 | NA | TRBV27 | TRBD2 | CASSPGTSGGYYEQYF | TGTGCCAGCAGTCCTGGGACTAGCGGGGGTTACTACGAGCAGTACTTC
TRBJ1-1 | NA | TRBV4-3 | NA | CASSTQGLSTEAFF | TGCGCCAGCAGCACCCAGGGCTTGAGCACTGAAGCTTTCTTT
TRBJ1-1 | NA | TRBV2 | NA | CASSFQAGTEAFF | TGTGCCAGCAGTTTCCAGGCTGGCACTGAAGCTTTCTTT
TRBJ1-1 | NA | TRBV21-1 | NA | CASNSDSQKTEAFF | TGTGCCAGCAACTCGGACAGTCAGAAGACTGAAGCTTTCTTT
TRBJ2-1 | NA | TRBV10-3 | TRBD1 | CAISQGANEQFF | TGTGCCATCAGTCAGGGGGCCAATGAGCAGTTCTTC
TRBJ1-2 | NA | TRBV10-3 | TRBD1 | CAISGGGTGYGYTF | TGTGCCATCAGTGGAGGGGGGACAGGGTATGGCTACACCTTC
TRBJ2-1 | NA | TRBV3-1/TRBV3-2 | TRBD2 | CASSQAAGGRNEQFF | TGTGCCAGCAGCCAAGCAGCGGGGGGGCGTAATGAGCAGTTCTTC
TRBJ1-3 | NA | TRBV5-5 | TRBD1 | CASSLDPGQGTRNTIYF | TGTGCCAGCAGCTTGGATCCGGGACAGGGCACCCGTAACACCATATATTTT
TRBJ1-1 | NA | TRBV4-3 | NA | CASSQYSQGSEAFF | TGCGCCAGCAGCCAATACTCACAGGGAAGTGAAGCTTTCTTT
TRBJ1-6 | once | TRBV25-1 | NA | CASRETARTSPLHF | TGTGCCAGCAGGGAAACAGCTCGAACTTCACCCCTCCACTTT
TRBJ1-6 | NA | TRBV27 | TRBD1 | CASSGQDNSPLHF | TGTGCCAGCAGCGGACAGGACAATTCACCCCTCCACTTT
TRBJ1-2 | NA | TRBV7-2 | NA | CASSFGQSGYTF | TGTGCCAGCAGCTTCGGACAGAGTGGCTACACCTTC
TRBJ1-5 | NA | TRBV19 | NA | CASSTTLRTANQPQHF | TGTGCCAGTAGTACGACCCTCCGGACAGCTAATCAGCCCCAGCATTTT
TRBJ2-2 | NA | TRBV5-6 | TRBD1 | CASSWGQGVAGELFF | TGTGCCAGCAGCTGGGGACAGGGGGTAGCCGGGGAGCTGTTTTTT
TRBJ1-1 | NA | TRBV12-3/TRBV12-4 | NA | CASSFGRRGNAFF | TGTGCCAGCAGTTTCGGACGGCGGGGAAACGCTTTCTTT
TRBJ2-5 | NA | TRBV4-3 | TRBD2 | CASSQERGLQETQYF | TGCGCCAGCAGCCAGGAGCGGGGCCTCCAAGAGACCCAGTACTTC
TRBJ1-4 | NA | TRBV19 | NA | CASRVTGKNEKLFF | TGTGCCAGTAGGGTCACAGGGAAGAATGAAAAACTGTTTTTT
TRBJ1-2 | NA | TRBV4-2 | TRBD1 | CASSQEMAGQNYGYTF | TGTGCCAGCAGCCAAGAGATGGCGGGACAGAACTATGGCTACACCTTC
TRBJ1-4 | NA | TRBV6-1 | TRBD1 | CASRERQGFVGNEKLFF | TGTGCCAGCAGAGAAAGACAGGGGTTCGTCGGGAATGAAAAACTGTTTTTT
TRBJ1-4 | few | TRBV6-5 | NA | CASSYSGQSEKLFF | TGTGCCAGCAGTTACTCGGGGCAGAGCGAAAAACTGTTTTTT
TRBJ1-6 | NA | TRBV4-1 | NA | CASSQGTGSLHF | TGCGCCAGCAGCCAAGGTACGGGGTCCCTCCACTTT
TRBJ1-5 | few | TRBV10-3 | NA | CAISDSQVSNQPQHF | TGTGCCATCAGTGACTCACAAGTTAGCAATCAGCCCCAGCATTTT
TRBJ2-7 | NA | TRBV7-9 | NA | CASSVGPPWEQYF | TGTGCCAGCAGCGTTGGGCCTCCCTGGGAGCAGTACTTC
TRBJ1-5 | once | TRBV4-3 | TRBD1 | CASSQDRAQPQHF | TGCGCCAGCAGCCAGGACAGGGCTCAGCCCCAGCATTTT
TRBJ2-2 | few | TRBV5-4 | TRBD1 | CASSFGQGAGELFF | TGTGCCAGCAGCTTTGGACAGGGGGCCGGGGAGCTGTTTTTT
TRBJ1-1 | NA | TRBV6-5 | NA | CASVEGHTDTEAFF | TGTGCCAGTGTTGAGGGCCATACCGACACTGAAGCTTTCTTT
TRBJ2-7 | NA | TRBV29-1 | NA | CSVASDISYEQYF | TGCAGCGTTGCCTCGGACATTTCCTACGAGCAGTACTTC
TRBJ2-6 | NA | TRBV6-1 | TRBD2 | CASSANLAGAPSGANVLTF | TGTGCCAGCAGTGCCAATCTAGCGGGGGCCCCCTCTGGGGCCAACGTCCTGACTTTC
TRBJ1-3 | NA | TRBV28 | NA | CASSPDRVSGNTIYF | TGTGCCAGCAGTCCCGACAGAGTCTCTGGAAACACCATATATTTT
TRBJ2-5 | NA | TRBV5-1 | TRBD1 | CASKGQGETQYF | TGCGCCAGCAAAGGACAGGGAGAGACCCAGTACTTC